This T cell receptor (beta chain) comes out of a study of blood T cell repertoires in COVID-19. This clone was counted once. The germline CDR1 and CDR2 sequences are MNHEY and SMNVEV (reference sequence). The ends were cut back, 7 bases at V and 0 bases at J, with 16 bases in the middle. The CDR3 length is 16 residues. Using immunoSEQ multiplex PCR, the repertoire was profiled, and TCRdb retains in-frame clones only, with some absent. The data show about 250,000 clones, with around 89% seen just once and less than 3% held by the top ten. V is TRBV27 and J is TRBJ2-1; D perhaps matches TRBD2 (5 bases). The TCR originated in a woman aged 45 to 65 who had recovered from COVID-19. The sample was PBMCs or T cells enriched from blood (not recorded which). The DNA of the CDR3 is TGTGCCAGCATCCAGCGGCCCAACTTCTCCTACAATGAGCAGTTCTTC. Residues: CASIQRPNFSYNEQFF.